These 15 T cell receptor beta chains were sequenced from one sample in a study of post-analysis software for immune sequencing data. Presence of unique molecular identifiers characterized the TCR beta cDNA libraries. TCRdb independently ran MiXCR on the PCR reads; one entry per CDR3 protein. The table includes hundreds of thousands of distinct CDR3 sequences, about 40% detected once. Study findings and constraints: TRBV5-6, TRBV5-1 and TRBV20-1 belonged to a set of roughly five TRBV segments that were more frequent in patients than controls.

No antigens are known for them. Sequenced sample: blood. These receptors all stem from a girl aged 10 to 17 with multiple sclerosis.

This clonotype was counted between two and nine times. This rearrangement joins TRBV7-9 to TRBJ1-2; tentatively, D is TRBD1 (6 bases). V lost 4 bases to trimming and J lost 7 bases, with 16 bases between them. Germline V gene lookup returns CDR1 SEHNR and CDR2 FQNEAQ (reference sequence). This CDR3 comprises 14 residues. The CDR3 region has the DNA TGTGCCAGCAGCTATCAGGGAATGGGGGCTGGCTACACCTTC. As protein: CASSYQGMGAGYTF.

The chain recombines TRBV20-1 with TRBJ2-4, with 7 nucleotides matching TRBD2. The assigned J gene may be wrong: the sequence end matches TRBJ2-7 better. In germline, CDR1 is DFQATT, CDR2 SNEGSKA (reference sequence). The CDR3 has 15 amino acids. The CDR3 protein is CSARERRGDRHEQYF. The CDR3, as DNA: TGCAGTGCTAGAGAGCGCCGGGGGGATCGACACGAGCAGTACTTC.

Only a few counts were recorded for this clonotype. The chain is built from TRBV4-2 and TRBJ2-1; a possible D gene is TRBD1 (5 bases). The CDR3 extends over 15 amino acids. Germline assignment: CDR1 LGHNA and CDR2 YNFKEQ. Trimming took 0 bases from V and 5 from J, leaving 11 bases between them. The CDR3 sequence: CASSQERVRDNEQFF. For the CDR3, the DNA is TGTGCCAGCAGCCAAGAAAGGGTCAGGGACAATGAGCAGTTCTTC.

This chain connects TRBV9 to TRBJ2-3, with 10 bases fitting TRBD2. Germline V CDR1 and CDR2: SGDLS, YYNGEE. V gave up 1 base and J gave up 4 bases; unmatched junction bases: 3. This CDR3 comprises 15 residues. The CDR3 bases are TGTGCCAGCAGCGTAATAGCGGGAGGCGCAGATACGCAGTATTTT. Encoded protein: CASSVIAGGADTQYF.

The rearrangement uses TRBV12-3 or TRBV12-4 and TRBJ2-3, with D possibly being TRBD2 (6 bases). Trimming cost V 6 bases and J 2 bases, with 15 bases left between them. This CDR3 is built from 15 residues. The chain's CDR3 is CASRPGTYFTDTQYF. The CDR3 nucleotides read TGTGCCAGCAGGCCTGGGACTTACTTCACAGATACGCAGTATTTT.

The chain links TRBV7-6 to TRBJ2-5; 9 bases agree with TRBD1. The J call is in doubt because the DNA end fits TRBJ2-7 better. This CDR3 contains 19 residues. From germline, CDR1 is SGHVS and CDR2 FNYEAQ. CDR3 protein: CASSLTIFSGQGGGYEQYF. In DNA, the CDR3 is TGTGCCAGCAGCTTGACGATATTTTCGGGACAGGGAGGGGGTTACGAGCAGTACTTC.

This clonotype came up a few times. V and J are TRBV7-9 and TRBJ2-7, with 14 bases aligning to TRBD2. The ends lost 5 bases at V and 2 bases at J; junction bases unmatched: 2. The CDR3 is 15 residues long. Germline lookup yields CDR1 SEHNR and CDR2 FQNEAQ (reference sequence). The CDR3 spells CASSKTSGRAYEQYF. DNA for the CDR3: TGTGCCAGCAGCAAGACTAGCGGGAGGGCCTACGAGCAGTACTTC.

The sample holds many counts of this clonotype. The chain links TRBV7-6 to TRBJ2-3; maybe TRBD2 (5 bases). The CDR3 runs 13 residues. With 4 bases removed from V and 4 bases from J, the gap between germline ends came to 9 bases. Germline-derived CDR1 and CDR2 are SGHVS and FNYEAQ. CDR3 region: CASSSPGADTQYF. In DNA, the CDR3 is TGTGCCAGCAGCTCCCCCGGGGCAGATACGCAGTATTTT.

V usage is TRBV12-3 or TRBV12-4 and J usage is TRBJ2-1, with 11 positions matching TRBD2. CDR3 length: 16 amino acids. The trim removed 6 bases at V and 0 bases at J, leaving 4 bases unmatched. The CDR3 protein is CASSLGLADSYNEQFF. The CDR3 DNA reads TGTGCCAGCAGCCTGGGACTAGCGGACTCCTACAATGAGCAGTTCTTC.

The chain carries TRBV29-1 and TRBJ1-4; TRBD1 is a possible D gene (6 bases). In germline, CDR1 is SQVTM, CDR2 ANQGSEA. The CDR3 is 13 amino acids. V lost 5 bases and J lost 4, with 11 bases in between. As DNA, the CDR3 is TGCAGCGTTCAGAGACAGGTTAATGAAAAACTGTTTTTT. It is translated as CSVQRQVNEKLFF.

This clonotype was observed a handful of times. The chain recombines TRBV12-3 or TRBV12-4 with TRBJ2-1, with D perhaps assigned TRBD1 or TRBD2 (5 bases each). The CDR3 has 12 residues. V lost 6 bases and J lost 9, with 12 bases in between. Here the CDR3 DNA reads TGTGCCAGCAGACTCCCTGGGGGTGAGCAGTTCTTC. Its translation is CASRLPGGEQFF.

This rearrangement joins TRBV20-1 to TRBJ2-7; possible D gene TRBD1, 6 bases. Germline loops: CDR1 DFQATT, CDR2 SNEGSKA (reference sequence). The CDR3 sequence is 13 residues long. V dropped 3 bases and J dropped 2 bases, with 11 bases sitting between them. CDR3 in amino acids: CSASSGQAYEQYF. The CDR3 coding sequence is TGCAGTGCTAGCTCGGGACAAGCCTACGAGCAGTACTTC.

This chain links TRBV5-5 with TRBJ2-7, with a weak D call TRBD1 (6 bases). The CDR3 runs to 16 residues. V lost 0 bases and J 2 bases, leaving 15 bases between the germline ends. In germline, CDR1 is SGHKS, CDR2 YYEKEE (reference sequence). As DNA, the CDR3 is TGTGCCAGCAGCTTGGGGCCCCAGGGGTCGACCTACGAGCAGTACTTC. Translating gives CASSLGPQGSTYEQYF.

This clonotype was detected a few times. The chain employs TRBV7-2 and TRBJ2-3; possible D gene TRBD2, 5 bases. V lost 4 bases and J lost 0, with 11 bases in between. The CDR3 has 15 residues. Germline CDR1 reads SGHTA; CDR2 reads FQGNSA. The DNA for the CDR3 is TGTGCCAGCAGCTGGGCGGGCCCTAGCACAGATACGCAGTATTTT. This encodes CASSWAGPSTDTQYF.

This clonotype came up many times. The gene calls are TRBV5-1 and TRBJ2-3; 8 bases fit TRBD1. Germline values: CDR1 SGHRS, CDR2 YFSETQ. The trim removed 4 bases at V and 3 bases at J, leaving 4 bases unmatched. The CDR3 is made up of 14 amino acids. The chain's CDR3 is CASSPGQGTDTQYF. CDR3 DNA: TGCGCCAGCAGCCCCGGACAGGGAACAGATACGCAGTATTTT.